This TCR beta chain derives from a study of blood T cells in healthy people across ages. Study-wide findings and caveats: Age advanced and TCR beta diversity per million T cells fell, roughly linearly.

A second 7 to 11 cycle PCR used barcoded and J-beta primers. MiXCR, applied by TCRdb to the 5' RACE reads, yields one record per CDR3 protein. The table records fewer than 750,000 distinct CDR3 sequences, roughly 43% of them present only once. V was shortened by 7 bases and J by 1 base, with 17 bases between the two germline ends. The CDR3 length is 16 residues. Germline-derived CDR1 and CDR2 are MNHEY and SVGEGT. On this clonotype: Its cognate antigen is unknown.

This chain uses TRBV6-2 or TRBV6-3 with TRBJ1-5; weak D call: TRBD1 (6 bases). Sequencing was done on a sample of blood. This clonotype was obtained from a man older than 75 in good health. For the CDR3, the DNA is TGTGCCAGCAAACCTCAGACAGGACCCAGCAATCAGCCCCAGCATTTT. Its protein is CASKPQTGPSNQPQHF.